The rows below give T cell receptor beta chains drawn from one sample of a study of CD8 T cells in Susac syndrome. TCRdb recomputed calls from the immunoSEQ multiplex PCR reads with MiXCR, one row per CDR3 protein. The sample has around 79,000 distinct CDR3 sequences; roughly 94% are singletons. Material: CD8+ T cells from PBMCs. These receptors were obtained from a human donor with Susac syndrome. Each CDR3 is given with its conserved first and last residue. A D gene is named only where the DNA matches it firmly. Some rows mark clone size as missing; the rest say once, few, many or name a class of expanded clone.

abundance,v_gene,j_gene,d_gene,CDR3aa,CDR3nt
-,TRBV9,TRBJ2-7,-,CASSVGGGDYEQYF,TGTGCCAGCAGCGTAGGTGGCGGGGACTACGAGCAGTACTTC
-,TRBV12-3/TRBV12-4,TRBJ1-1,-,CASSVTGIEAFF,TGTGCCAGCAGTGTAACAGGTATTGAAGCTTTCTTT
-,TRBV27,TRBJ2-7,-,CASSLWPGKTYEQYF,TGTGCCAGCAGTTTATGGCCCGGGAAGACCTACGAGCAGTACTTC
-,TRBV10-3,TRBJ1-5,-,CAISEGGYQPQHF,TGTGCCATCAGTGAGGGGGGATACCAGCCCCAGCATTTT
-,TRBV4-1,TRBJ2-5,TRBD1,CASSETTGGETQYF,TGCGCCAGCAGCGAAACGACAGGGGGAGAGACCCAGTACTTC
-,TRBV11-2,TRBJ1-1,-,CASSLWGQNEAFF,TGTGCCAGCAGCTTATGGGGGCAAAATGAAGCTTTCTTT
-,TRBV29-1,TRBJ2-1,-,CSAPLRSTDYNEQFF,TGCAGCGCCCCATTAAGGAGCACGGACTACAATGAGCAGTTCTTC
-,TRBV4-1,TRBJ2-7,-,CASSQGAAPYYEQYF,TGCGCCAGCAGCCAAGGGGCCGCCCCATACTACGAGCAGTACTTC
-,TRBV7-9,TRBJ2-3,-,CASSPQDPDTDTQYF,TGTGCCAGCAGCCCACAGGACCCAGACACAGATACGCAGTATTTT
-,TRBV7-9,TRBJ1-2,-,CASSLVGGTLRIYGYTF,TGTGCCAGCAGCTTAGTCGGGGGGACCCTCCGGATCTATGGCTACACCTTC
-,TRBV9,TRBJ2-1,TRBD2,CASSVRRGGLGNNEQFF,TGTGCCAGCAGCGTTCGGCGGGGGGGTTTAGGGAACAATGAGCAGTTCTTC
-,TRBV9,TRBJ1-1,-,CASSDSREGGNTEAFF,TGTGCCAGCAGCGACAGCAGGGAAGGGGGTAACACTGAAGCTTTCTTT
-,TRBV6-5,TRBJ2-7,-,CASSSGPVEQYF,TGTGCCAGCAGTTCCGGACCGGTCGAGCAGTACTTC
few,TRBV6-4,TRBJ2-3,TRBD2,CASSSSGGATDTQYF,TGTGCCAGCAGTTCTAGCGGGGGGGCCACAGATACGCAGTATTTT
-,TRBV4-1,TRBJ1-2,TRBD1,CASSQAGTGDYGYTF,TGTGCCAGCAGCCAGGCCGGGACAGGGGACTATGGCTACACCTTC
once,TRBV27,TRBJ2-5,-,CASSLSHRSQETQYF,TGTGCCAGCAGCCTTTCACACAGGAGCCAAGAGACCCAGTACTTC
-,TRBV25-1,TRBJ2-5,-,CASTEQETQYF,TGTGCCAGCACCGAACAAGAGACCCAGTACTTC
once,TRBV27,TRBJ2-2,TRBD2,CASSLSSGGPGELFF,TGTGCCAGCAGTTTATCTAGCGGGGGGCCCGGGGAGCTGTTTTTT
-,TRBV13,TRBJ1-5,TRBD1,CASSTQGEPQHF,TGTGCCAGCAGCACACAGGGGGAGCCCCAGCATTTT
-,TRBV14,TRBJ2-5,-,CASSQWRRETQYF,TGTGCCAGCAGCCAATGGCGAAGGGAGACCCAGTACTTC
-,TRBV6-5,TRBJ2-6,TRBD2,CASGLAPPGANVLTF,TGTGCCAGCGGACTAGCCCCCCCTGGGGCCAACGTCCTGACTTTC
-,TRBV6-5,TRBJ2-6,-,CASSYSESGANVLTF,TGTGCCAGCAGTTACTCGGAATCTGGGGCCAACGTCCTGACTTTC
-,TRBV27,TRBJ1-5,-,CASSFEKGKVSNQPQHF,TGTGCCAGCAGTTTTGAAAAGGGGAAAGTTAGCAATCAGCCCCAGCATTTT
-,TRBV7-9,TRBJ1-1,-,CASSLGGRPEAFF,TGTGCCAGCAGCTTAGGGGGACGTCCGGAAGCTTTCTTT
-,TRBV24-1,TRBJ2-2,TRBD1,CATSDSLDRAGGELFF,TGTGCCACCAGTGACTCGCTGGACAGGGCTGGCGGGGAGCTGTTTTTT
-,TRBV11-2,TRBJ2-5,-,CASSLEWGETQYF,TGTGCCAGCAGCTTAGAATGGGGGGAGACCCAGTACTTC
-,TRBV25-1,TRBJ1-2,-,CASSDPRGLESNYGYTF,TGTGCCAGCAGTGACCCGAGAGGGCTGGAGTCTAACTATGGCTACACCTTC
-,TRBV5-4,TRBJ2-7,-,CASSLGRGGASYEQYF,TGTGCCAGCAGCTTGGGGCGGGGCGGGGCCTCCTACGAGCAGTACTTC
-,TRBV5-1,TRBJ2-4,-,CASSLKDKSAKNIQYF,TGCGCCAGCAGCTTGAAGGACAAGTCGGCCAAAAACATTCAGTACTTC
-,TRBV27,TRBJ2-2,-,CASSLAGTTGELFF,TGTGCCAGCAGTCTAGCCGGGACCACCGGGGAGCTGTTTTTT
-,TRBV7-9,TRBJ2-1,-,CASSSPENNEQFF,TGTGCCAGCAGCTCTCCCGAGAACAATGAGCAGTTCTTC
-,TRBV7-2,TRBJ2-3,TRBD2,CASSSLKRGGKLDTQYF,TGTGCCAGCAGCTCCTTGAAGCGGGGGGGCAAGTTAGATACGCAGTATTTT
-,TRBV6-5,TRBJ2-5,-,CASSYSRYQETQYF,TGTGCCAGCAGTTACTCCAGGTACCAAGAGACCCAGTACTTC
-,TRBV6-1,TRBJ2-5,TRBD2,CASSETRLAGEETQYF,TGTGCCAGCAGCGAGACAAGGCTAGCGGGGGAAGAGACCCAGTACTTC
-,TRBV29-1,TRBJ2-6,TRBD1,CSVETGGSGANVLTF,TGCAGCGTTGAAACAGGGGGCTCTGGGGCCAACGTCCTGACTTTC
few,TRBV4-3,TRBJ2-5,-,CASSRRSFQETQYF,TGCGCCAGCAGCCGGCGGAGTTTCCAAGAGACCCAGTACTTC
-,TRBV27,TRBJ2-2,-,CASRTGTGELFF,TGTGCCAGCAGGACGGGCACCGGGGAGCTGTTTTTT
once,TRBV7-9,TRBJ2-7,TRBD1,CASSRRTGAVNEQYF,TGTGCCAGCAGCCGACGGACAGGGGCTGTCAACGAGCAGTACTTC
-,TRBV7-2,TRBJ2-1,-,CASSLGGVHNEQFF,TGTGCCAGCAGCTTAGGCGGGGTCCACAATGAGCAGTTCTTC
-,TRBV30,TRBJ1-2,TRBD1,CAWSVGTGGRYGYTF,TGTGCCTGGAGTGTCGGGACAGGGGGACGGTATGGCTACACCTTC
-,TRBV3-1,TRBJ1-5,-,CASSQGPGVGQPQHF,TGTGCCAGCAGCCAAGGTCCCGGGGTGGGTCAGCCCCAGCATTTT
once,TRBV12-3/TRBV12-4,TRBJ1-1,-,CASSLLITNTEAFF,TGTGCCAGCAGTTTACTTATTACGAACACTGAAGCTTTCTTT
once,TRBV5-1,TRBJ2-3,-,CASSLAGQLALTDTQYF,TGCGCCAGCAGCTTGGCCGGACAGCTCGCCCTCACAGATACGCAGTATTTT
-,TRBV19,TRBJ1-1,-,CASSIGRGTEAFF,TGTGCCAGTAGTATAGGCAGGGGAACTGAAGCTTTCTTT
-,TRBV6-1,TRBJ2-7,-,CAGGTWQYF,TGTGCCGGTGGGACATGGCAGTACTTC
-,TRBV12-3/TRBV12-4,TRBJ2-7,TRBD1,CASSRTGTGVPEQYF,TGTGCCAGCAGTCGAACCGGGACAGGGGTCCCCGAGCAGTACTTC
-,TRBV14,TRBJ2-1,-,CASSRYQGNEQFF,TGTGCCAGCAGCCGCTATCAGGGTAATGAGCAGTTCTTC
-,TRBV11-2,TRBJ2-1,TRBD2,CASSLYYRTSGRSDEQFF,TGTGCCAGCAGCTTATATTACCGGACTAGCGGGCGTAGCGATGAGCAGTTCTTC
-,TRBV12-3/TRBV12-4,TRBJ2-7,-,CASSATVALSYEQYF,TGTGCCAGCAGTGCGACAGTTGCACTCTCCTACGAGCAGTACTTC
-,TRBV19,TRBJ1-1,-,CASSRKGLNTEAFF,TGTGCCAGTAGTCGCAAGGGACTCAACACTGAAGCTTTCTTT
-,TRBV13,TRBJ2-5,-,CASSLGQLKETQYF,TGTGCCAGCAGCTTAGGACAGTTAAAAGAGACCCAGTACTTC
once,TRBV27,TRBJ2-6,TRBD1,CASSPSDRTSGANVLTF,TGTGCCAGCAGTCCCTCGGACAGGACCTCTGGGGCCAACGTCCTGACTTTC
-,TRBV7-9,TRBJ1-5,-,CASSLARADQPQHF,TGTGCCAGCAGCTTGGCCAGGGCCGATCAGCCCCAGCATTTT
-,TRBV9,TRBJ2-6,-,CASSVGLNSGANVLTF,TGTGCCAGCAGCGTTGGACTGAACTCTGGGGCCAACGTCCTGACTTTC
-,TRBV20-1,TRBJ1-2,-,CSARDPDNRDLFPAEGYTF,TGCAGTGCTAGAGATCCCGACAACAGGGACCTGTTCCCGGCGGAGGGCTACACCTTC
-,TRBV20-1,TRBJ1-2,-,CSTRVTRGEGYTF,TGCAGTACTAGAGTGACAAGGGGAGAGGGCTACACCTTC
-,TRBV6-5,TRBJ1-2,-,CASSLTQNYGYTF,TGTGCCAGCAGTTTGACCCAGAACTATGGCTACACCTTC